These T cell receptor delta chains were read from a single sample in a study of gamma-delta T cells after stem cell transplantation. TCRdb reanalysed the RT-PCR reads via CATT. This sample has about 2,500 delta-chain clones, with roughly 19% found just once. The sample was gamma-delta T cells. The receptors come from a human donor. It is not recorded whose cells these are; they may come from a transplant donor. Each CDR3 is given with its conserved first and last residue. Fields, in order: J gene, V gene, CDR3 length, CDR3 protein.

TRDJ1,TRDV2,19,CACDTTRGTGGYVTDKLIF
TRDJ1,TRDV1,14,CALGEGLSWGKLIF
TRDJ1,TRDV1,27,CALGELIEDPTYSYWGSRVPRADKLIF
TRDJ1,TRDV1,18,CALGELGGSHVGLGKLIF
TRDJ1,TRDV1,24,CALGDPGSYLLHWGIRPYTDKLIF
TRDJ1,TRDV1,17,CALGELLLSVYNGKLIF
TRDJ1,TRDV1,20,CALGARLPTVVYASDHKLIF
TRDJ1,TRDV1,17,CALGELQYWGFYDKLIF
TRDJ1,TRDV1,18,CALGASILYWGSTDKLIF
TRDJ1,TRDV1,22,CALGELGSFIFSPLHYTDKLIF
TRDJ1,TRDV1,22,CALGEHLPWAYWGIGSTDKLIF
TRDJ1,TRDV1,20,CALGESLLRLTWGIRGKLIF
TRDJ1,TRDV3,18,CAFVLYWGIPRYTDKLIF
TRDJ3,TRDV2,22,CACDTVFTGGYATSWDTRQMFF
TRDJ1,TRDV1,18,CALGELTIYWGMNGKLIF
TRDJ1,TRDV1,21,CALGGLPTRVGIYWYTDKLIF
TRDJ1,TRDV1,22,CALGERGSYALLGDAGTDKLIF
TRDJ1,TRDV2,15,CACDVKGRNTDKLIF
TRDJ1,TRDV2,16,CACDNVWDPRPDKLIF
TRDJ1,TRDV1,27,CALGETHLTFLLRLSLLGDPYTDNLIF
TRDJ1,TRDV1,20,CALGGTYLRLGDSDTDKLIF
TRDJ1,TRDV1,23,CALGEPQPSLQFWGAPYTDKLIF
TRDJ1,TRDV1,18,CALGENPWTYWGADKLIF
TRDJ1,TRDV1,23,CALGELSPTLYWGIRVYTDKLIF
TRDJ2,TRDV1,23,CALGECRFLQVVLGDRALSQPFF
TRDJ1,TRDV2,15,CACDALLENTDKLIF
TRDJ1,TRDV2,17,CACDTLATRQNTDKLIF
TRDJ1,TRDV1,17,CALGELWRLGDTSQLIF
TRDJ1,TRDV1,21,CALGELKTVLRFGDNTDKLIF